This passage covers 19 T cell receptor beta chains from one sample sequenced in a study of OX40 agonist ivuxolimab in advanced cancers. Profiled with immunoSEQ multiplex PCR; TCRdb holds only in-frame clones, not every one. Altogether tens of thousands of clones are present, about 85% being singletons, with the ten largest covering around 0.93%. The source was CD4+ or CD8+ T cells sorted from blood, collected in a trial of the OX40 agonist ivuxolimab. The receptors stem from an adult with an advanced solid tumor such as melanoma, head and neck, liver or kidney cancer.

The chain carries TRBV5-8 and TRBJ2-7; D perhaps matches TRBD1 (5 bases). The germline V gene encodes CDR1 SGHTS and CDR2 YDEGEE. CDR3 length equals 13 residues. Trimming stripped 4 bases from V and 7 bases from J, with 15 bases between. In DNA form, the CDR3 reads TGTGCCAGCAGCACCGCTGACAGAAGGGAGCAGTACTTC. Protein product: CASSTADRREQYF.

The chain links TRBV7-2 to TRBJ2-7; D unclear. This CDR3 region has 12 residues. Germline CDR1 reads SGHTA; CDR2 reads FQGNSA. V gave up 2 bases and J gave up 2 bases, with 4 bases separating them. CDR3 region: CASSLSPYEQYF. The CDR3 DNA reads TGTGCCAGCAGCTTATCCCCCTACGAGCAGTACTTC.

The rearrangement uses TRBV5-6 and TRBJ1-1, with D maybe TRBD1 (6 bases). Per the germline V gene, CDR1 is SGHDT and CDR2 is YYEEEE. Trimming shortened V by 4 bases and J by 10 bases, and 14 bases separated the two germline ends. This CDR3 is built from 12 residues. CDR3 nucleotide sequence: TGTGCCAGCAGCGTGCAGGGGATTGGAGCTTTCTTT. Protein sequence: CASSVQGIGAFF.

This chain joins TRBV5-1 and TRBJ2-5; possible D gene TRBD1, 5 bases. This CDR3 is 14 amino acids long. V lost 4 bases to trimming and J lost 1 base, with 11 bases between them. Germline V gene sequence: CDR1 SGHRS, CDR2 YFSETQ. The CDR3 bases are TGCGCCAGCAGCCGATGGGGCGGCCAAGAGACCCAGTACTTC. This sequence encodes CASSRWGGQETQYF.

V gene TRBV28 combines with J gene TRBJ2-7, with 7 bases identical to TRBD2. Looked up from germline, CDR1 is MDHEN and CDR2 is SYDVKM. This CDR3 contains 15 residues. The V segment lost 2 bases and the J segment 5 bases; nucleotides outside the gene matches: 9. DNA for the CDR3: TGTGCCAGCAGTTTAGTTGGGGAGGGCCAAAACGAGCAGTACTTC. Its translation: CASSLVGEGQNEQYF.

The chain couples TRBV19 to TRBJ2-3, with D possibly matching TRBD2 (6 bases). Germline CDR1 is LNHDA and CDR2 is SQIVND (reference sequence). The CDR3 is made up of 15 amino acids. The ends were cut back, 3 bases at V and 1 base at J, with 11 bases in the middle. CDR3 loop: CASSMGLYRTDTQYF. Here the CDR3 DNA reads TGTGCCAGTAGTATGGGACTCTACCGCACAGATACGCAGTATTTT.

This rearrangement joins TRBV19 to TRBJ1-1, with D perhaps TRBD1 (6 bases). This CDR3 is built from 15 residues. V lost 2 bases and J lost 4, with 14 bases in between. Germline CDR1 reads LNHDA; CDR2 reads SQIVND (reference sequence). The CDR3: CASSIFQGRGTEAFF. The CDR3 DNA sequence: TGTGCCAGTAGTATATTCCAGGGGAGGGGCACTGAAGCTTTCTTT.

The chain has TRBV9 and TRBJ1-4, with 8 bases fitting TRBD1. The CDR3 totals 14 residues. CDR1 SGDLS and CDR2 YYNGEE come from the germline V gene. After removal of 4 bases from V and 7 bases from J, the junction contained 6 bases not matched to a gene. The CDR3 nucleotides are TGTGCCAGCAGCTTCACCGGGACAGGTGAAAAACTGTTTTTT. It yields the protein CASSFTGTGEKLFF.

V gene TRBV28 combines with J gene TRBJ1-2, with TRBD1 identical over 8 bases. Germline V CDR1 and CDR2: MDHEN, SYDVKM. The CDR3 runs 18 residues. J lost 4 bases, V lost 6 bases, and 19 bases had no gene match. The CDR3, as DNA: TGTGCCAGCAGCTCCCCCGGAGTTAGGACAGGGAGTGGCTATGGCTACACCTTC. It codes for CASSSPGVRTGSGYGYTF.

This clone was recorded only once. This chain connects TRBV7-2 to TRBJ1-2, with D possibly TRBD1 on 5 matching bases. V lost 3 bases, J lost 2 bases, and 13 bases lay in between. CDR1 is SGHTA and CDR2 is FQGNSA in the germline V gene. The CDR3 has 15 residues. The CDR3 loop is CASSFGGERNYGYTF. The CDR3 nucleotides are TGTGCCAGCAGCTTCGGGGGTGAGAGAAACTATGGCTACACCTTC.

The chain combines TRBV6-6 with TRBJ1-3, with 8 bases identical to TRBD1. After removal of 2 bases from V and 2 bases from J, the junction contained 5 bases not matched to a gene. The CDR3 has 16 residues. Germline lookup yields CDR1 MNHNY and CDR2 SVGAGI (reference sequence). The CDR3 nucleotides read TGTGCCAGCAGTTACGCGACAGGGGTAACTGGAAACACCATATATTTT. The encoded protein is CASSYATGVTGNTIYF.

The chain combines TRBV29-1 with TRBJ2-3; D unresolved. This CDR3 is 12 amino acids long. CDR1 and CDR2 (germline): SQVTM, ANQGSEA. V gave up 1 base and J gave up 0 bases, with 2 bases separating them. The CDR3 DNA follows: TGCAGCGTTGAAGGCAGCACAGATACGCAGTATTTT. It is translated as CSVEGSTDTQYF.

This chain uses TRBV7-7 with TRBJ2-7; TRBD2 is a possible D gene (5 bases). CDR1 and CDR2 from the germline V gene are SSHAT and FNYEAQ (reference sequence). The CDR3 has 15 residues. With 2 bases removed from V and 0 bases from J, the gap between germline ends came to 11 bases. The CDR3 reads CASSLRYGSSYEQYF. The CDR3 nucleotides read TGTGCCAGCAGCTTAAGGTATGGGAGCTCCTACGAGCAGTACTTC.

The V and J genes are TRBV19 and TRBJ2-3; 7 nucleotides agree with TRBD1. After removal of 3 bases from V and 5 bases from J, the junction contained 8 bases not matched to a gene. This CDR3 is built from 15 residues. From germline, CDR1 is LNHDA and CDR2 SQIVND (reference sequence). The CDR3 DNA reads TGTGCCAGTAGTATCCGTACAGGGGTCGGAGATACGCAGTATTTT. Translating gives CASSIRTGVGDTQYF.

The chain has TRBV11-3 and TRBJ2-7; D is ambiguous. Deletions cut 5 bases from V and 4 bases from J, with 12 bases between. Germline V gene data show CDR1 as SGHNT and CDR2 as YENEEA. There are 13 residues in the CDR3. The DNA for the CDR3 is TGTGCCAGCAGCCCTGCCTCGGGTTACGAGCAGTACTTC. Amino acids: CASSPASGYEQYF. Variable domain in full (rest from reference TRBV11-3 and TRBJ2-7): EAGVVQSPRYKIIEKKQPVAFWCNPISGHNTLYWYLQNLGQGPELLIRYENEEAVDDSQLPKDRFSAERLKGVDSTLKIQPAELGDSAVYLCASSPASGYEQYFGPGTRLTVT.

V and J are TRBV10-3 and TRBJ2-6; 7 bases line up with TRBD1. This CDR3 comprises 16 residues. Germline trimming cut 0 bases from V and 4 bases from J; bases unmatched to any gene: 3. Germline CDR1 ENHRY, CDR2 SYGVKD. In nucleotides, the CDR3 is TGTGCCATCAGTGAGTCGACAGGGCTCGGGGCCAACGTCCTGACTTTC. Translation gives CAISESTGLGANVLTF.

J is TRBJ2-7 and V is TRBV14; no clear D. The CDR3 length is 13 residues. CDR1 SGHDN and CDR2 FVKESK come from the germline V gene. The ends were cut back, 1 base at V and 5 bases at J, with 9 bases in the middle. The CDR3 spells CASSQVGRDEQYF. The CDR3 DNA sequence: TGTGCCAGCAGCCAAGTAGGACGAGACGAGCAGTACTTC.

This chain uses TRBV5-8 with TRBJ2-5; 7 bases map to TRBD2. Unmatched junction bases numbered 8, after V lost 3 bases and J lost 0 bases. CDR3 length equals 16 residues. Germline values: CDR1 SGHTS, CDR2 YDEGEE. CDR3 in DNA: TGTGCCAGCAGCTACGGGACTACCGTGTACCAAGAGACCCAGTACTTC. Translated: CASSYGTTVYQETQYF.

The CDR3, as DNA: TGCGCCAGCAGCTTGGCCCCGGGATCGTATTACAATGAGCAGTTCTTC. Its protein is CASSLAPGSYYNEQFF. This chain connects TRBV5-1 to TRBJ2-1; D might be TRBD2 (5 bases). Germline V gives CDR1 SGHRS, CDR2 YFSETQ. Trimming shortened V by 0 bases and J by 4 bases, and 14 bases separated the two germline ends. The CDR3 totals 16 residues.